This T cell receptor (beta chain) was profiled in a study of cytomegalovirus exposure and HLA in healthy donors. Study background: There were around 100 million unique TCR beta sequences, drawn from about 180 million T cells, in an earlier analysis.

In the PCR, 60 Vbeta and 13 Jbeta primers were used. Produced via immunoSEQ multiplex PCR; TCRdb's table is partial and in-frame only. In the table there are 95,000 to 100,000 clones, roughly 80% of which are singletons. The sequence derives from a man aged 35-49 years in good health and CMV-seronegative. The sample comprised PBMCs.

The CDR3, as DNA: TGTGCCAGCAGTCCGCTAGCGGGAAATATCTACAATGAGCAGTTCTTC. This translates into CASSPLAGNIYNEQFF. J is TRBJ2-1 and V is TRBV5-4; TRBD2 aligns across 9 bases. This CDR3 contains 16 residues. CDR1 and CDR2 (germline): SGHNT, YYREEE (reference sequence). V lost 5 bases and J lost 3; bases outside the gene matches: 9.